The clone carrying this TCR beta chain was recorded many times. Its cognate antigen is unknown. The record originates from a study of regulatory T cells in long-lasting Graves disease. Study background: Under 3 months of antithyroid drugs had been taken by newly diagnosed Graves' patients.

The authors built TCR beta libraries using iRepertoire HTBI primers and Arm-PCR of CDR3 regions. TCRdb reanalysed the multiplex PCR reads using MiXCR and keeps one entry per CDR3 protein. The sample includes around 420,000 distinct CDR3 sequences, roughly 16% of them seen just once. The germline V gene encodes CDR1 DFQATT and CDR2 SNEGSKA (reference sequence). This CDR3 is built from 12 residues. Trimming removed 6 bases from V and 6 bases from J; junction bases left unmatched: 5. Regarding time point: newly diagnosed GD, antithyroid drugs for less than 3 months. The TCR library was made from RNA extracted from PBMCs. The authors drew patients from an endocrinology department in Xi'an, China. General study results and limits: Analysis covered peripheral blood alone, not thyroid tissue. It was in persistent disease that TRBV28, TRBJ1-2 and TRBJ2-5 were favored.

The genes are TRBV20-1 and TRBJ2-1, with 7 bases matching TRBD1. The TCR was taken from a female donor with Graves disease. The source material was peripheral blood mononuclear cells (PBMCs), sampled at new diagnosis, from a patient treated with antithyroid drugs. CDR3 in amino acids: CSAQRQGNEQFF. CDR3 nucleotides: TGCAGTGCCCAAAGACAGGGCAATGAGCAGTTCTTC.